The TCR beta chain under discussion was sequenced for a study of blood T cell repertoires in COVID-19. TCRdb keeps only in-frame clones here, not all; method: immunoSEQ multiplex PCR. This sample has 150,000 to 180,000 clones; roughly 83% occur once, and the top ten carry roughly an eighth. There are 15 residues in the CDR3. Germline V lookup: CDR1 LGHNA, CDR2 YNFKEQ. V shed 1 base and J shed 5 bases, with 14 bases lying between them. Seattle patients were enrolled while actively infected and followed longitudinally. The chain has TRBV4-2 and TRBJ1-1; perhaps TRBD1 as D (6 bases). The sequenced material came from peripheral blood. This receptor was obtained from an older woman with COVID-19, enrolled during active disease. The DNA of the CDR3 is TGTGCCAGCAGCCAAGTCGACCGGGACACTACTGAAGCTTTCTTT. This encodes CASSQVDRDTTEAFF.